These 5 T cell receptor beta chains share one sample of origin, sequenced in a study of shared clonotypes between healthy human individuals. Assay used: immunoSEQ multiplex PCR; TCRdb lists only in-frame clones, some missing. Of about 2.4 million clones detected, around 90% appear once; the ten largest clones hold 0.11% to 0.15%. Sequencing was performed on naive CD4+ T cells sorted from blood. Subset in this sample: CD45RA+ positively selected. These TCRs come from a young man in good health.

This clone was recorded a few times. J is TRBJ1-1 and V is TRBV4-1; D not certain. Trimming left V 1 base short and J 5 bases short, with 8 bases between. CDR3 length equals 13 residues. Per the germline V gene, CDR1 is MGHRA and CDR2 is YSYEKL. The CDR3 coding sequence is TGCGCCAGCAGCCAAGTGGTAGGGACTGAAGCTTTCTTT. Its translation: CASSQVVGTEAFF.

In its sample, this clone was seen a few times. This chain uses TRBV15 with TRBJ2-5; D gene ambiguous. The CDR3 extends over 15 amino acids. Germline CDR1 and CDR2: LNHNV and YYDKDF (reference sequence). The V gene lost 0 bases and the J gene lost 1 base, with 9 bases spanning the gap. CDR3 bases: TGTGCCACCAGCAGAGATCTGGGCAGCCAAGAGACCCAGTACTTC. Protein sequence: CATSRDLGSQETQYF.

The chain links TRBV4-1 to TRBJ1-6; D not certain. V lost 0 bases and J 8 bases, leaving 14 bases between the germline ends. Germline CDR1 is MGHRA and CDR2 is YSYEKL. The CDR3 has 16 residues. CDR3 loop: CASSQDSGRNYSPLHF. The DNA for the CDR3 is TGCGCCAGCAGCCAAGATTCCGGGAGAAACTATTCACCCCTCCACTTT.

The table lists this clone with a count of one. In the same sample, other DNA sequences code for this CDR3. The gene calls are TRBV9 and TRBJ2-7; TRBD1 aligns across 10 bases. Germline V gene data show CDR1 as SGDLS and CDR2 as YYNGEE. This CDR3 is 15 amino acids long. The J segment lost 3 bases and the V segment lost 0 bases, leaving 3 bases of the junction unmatched. Written as DNA, the CDR3 is TGTGCCAGCAGCGTAGGCGGGACAGGGGTCTACGAGCAGTACTTC. Amino acid sequence: CASSVGGTGVYEQYF. The full variable domain, in which reference TRBV9 and TRBJ2-7 provide the parts outside the CDR3, is DSGVTQTPKHLITATGQRVTLRCSPRSGDLSVYWYQQSLDQGLQFLIQYYNGEERAKGNILERFSAQQFPDLHSELNLSSLELGDSALYFCASSVGGTGVYEQYFGPGTRLTVT.

V and J are TRBV5-1 and TRBJ1-1; 9 bases fit TRBD1. This CDR3 region has 15 residues. Germline CDR1 SGHRS, CDR2 YFSETQ. V was clipped by 1 base and J by 3 bases; unmatched bases: 4. In DNA, the CDR3 is TGCGCCAGCAGCTTGTCGGGACAGGGCCACACTGAAGCTTTCTTT. Amino acids: CASSLSGQGHTEAFF.